A single sample gave rise to the 10 T cell receptor beta chains below, sequenced in a study of T cell changes during pregnancy in multiple sclerosis. Sequencing was performed with immunoSEQ multiplex PCR; in TCRdb, only in-frame clones are kept and a portion is missing. This sample has 40,000 to 55,000 clones, with 80% to 90% found just once. The source was CD8+ T cells from peripheral blood mononuclear cells, collected in the second trimester of pregnancy. The receptor source for this set is a female donor with multiple sclerosis, enrolled in a pregnancy study.

The chain employs TRBV25-1 and TRBJ2-1; a weak D match, TRBD1 (5 bases). The CDR3 runs 17 residues. The germline CDR1 and CDR2 sequences are MGHDK and SYGVNS. V was shortened by 1 base and J by 4 bases, with 17 bases between the two germline ends. The CDR3 sequence is CASSESRQSPLYNEQFF. The CDR3 nucleotides are TGTGCCAGCAGTGAATCTCGACAGAGCCCCCTTTACAATGAGCAGTTCTTC.

The chain combines TRBV6-6 with TRBJ2-3; 9 positions agree with TRBD2. With 2 bases clipped from V and 2 bases from J, the junction kept 2 bases outside the gene matches. CDR3 size: 15 residues. Germline lookup yields CDR1 MNHNY and CDR2 SVGAGI (reference sequence). The CDR3 DNA reads TGTGCCAGCAGTTACCCTAGCGGGGCCACAGATACGCAGTATTTT. It specifies CASSYPSGATDTQYF.

The chain has TRBV7-9 and TRBJ2-6; D may be TRBD2 (6 bases). The CDR3 totals 17 residues. Per germline, CDR1 SEHNR and CDR2 FQNEAQ (reference sequence). Trimming left V 3 bases short and J 0 bases short, with 12 bases between. The CDR3 loop is CASSFGDSSSGANVLTF. For the CDR3, the DNA is TGTGCCAGCAGCTTTGGGGACTCCAGCTCTGGGGCCAACGTCCTGACTTTC.

V gene TRBV19 combines with J gene TRBJ1-2; D ambiguous. The V gene lost 7 bases and the J gene lost 7 bases, with 19 bases spanning the gap. CDR1 is LNHDA, CDR2 SQIVND, per germline (reference sequence). The CDR3 covers 14 residues. The CDR3 is CASKLDLEESGYTF. In nucleotides, the CDR3 is TGTGCCAGTAAATTGGACCTGGAGGAAAGTGGCTACACCTTC.

The rearrangement joins TRBV7-6 to TRBJ2-2, with TRBD2 as a possible D gene (7 bases). Deletions cut 5 bases from V and 7 bases from J, with 17 bases between. The CDR3 extends over 15 amino acids. Germline V gene lookup returns CDR1 SGHVS and CDR2 FNYEAQ. The CDR3 loop reads CASSPVAGAGGELFF. The CDR3 DNA sequence: TGTGCCAGCAGCCCGGTGGCGGGGGCAGGCGGGGAGCTGTTTTTT.

The V and J genes are TRBV10-3 and TRBJ2-1; possibly TRBD1 for D (6 bases). The CDR3 sequence is 17 residues long. With 0 bases removed from V and 4 bases from J, the gap between germline ends came to 16 bases. Germline CDR1 reads ENHRY; CDR2 reads SYGVKD. CDR3 sequence (DNA): TGTGCCATCAGTGAGTCGACTCTGGGGGCTCCGTACAATGAGCAGTTCTTC. Amino acids: CAISESTLGAPYNEQFF.

V and J are TRBV6-6 and TRBJ2-1, with 12 nucleotides matching TRBD1. The ends lost 7 bases at V and 9 bases at J; junction bases unmatched: 10. Germline V gene lookup returns CDR1 MNHNY and CDR2 SVGAGI (reference sequence). This CDR3 has 15 amino acids. The DNA of the CDR3 is TGTGCCAGCATCATCGGGACAGGGGGCTTAGGTGAGCAGTTCTTC. It encodes CASIIGTGGLGEQFF.

The V gene is TRBV11-2, the J gene TRBJ2-1, with D unresolved. The ends were cut back, 5 bases at V and 0 bases at J, with 11 bases in the middle. Germline V gene sequence: CDR1 SGHAT, CDR2 FQNNGV. CDR3 size: 15 residues. CDR3 residues: CASSLTEFSYNEQFF. The CDR3 DNA reads as TGTGCCAGCAGCCTAACTGAATTCTCCTACAATGAGCAGTTCTTC.

The chain couples TRBV29-1 to TRBJ2-1; D possibly corresponds to TRBD1 (5 bases). CDR3 length equals 14 residues. Germline-derived CDR1 and CDR2 are SQVTM and ANQGSEA. Trimming removed 0 bases from V and 0 bases from J, with 6 bases in between. In nucleotides, the CDR3 is TGCAGCGTTGAAGACAGGGTCTCCTACAATGAGCAGTTCTTC. This encodes CSVEDRVSYNEQFF.

The chain uses TRBV4-1 and TRBJ2-7; 12 bases agree with TRBD1. Germline V gene sequence: CDR1 MGHRA, CDR2 YSYEKL. V shed 0 bases and J 7 bases; nucleotides not matched to a gene: 7. This CDR3 has 16 residues. CDR3 nucleotides: TGCGCCAGCAGCCAAGATCCCGGGACAGGGGGCTTGGAGCAGTACTTC. This codes for CASSQDPGTGGLEQYF.